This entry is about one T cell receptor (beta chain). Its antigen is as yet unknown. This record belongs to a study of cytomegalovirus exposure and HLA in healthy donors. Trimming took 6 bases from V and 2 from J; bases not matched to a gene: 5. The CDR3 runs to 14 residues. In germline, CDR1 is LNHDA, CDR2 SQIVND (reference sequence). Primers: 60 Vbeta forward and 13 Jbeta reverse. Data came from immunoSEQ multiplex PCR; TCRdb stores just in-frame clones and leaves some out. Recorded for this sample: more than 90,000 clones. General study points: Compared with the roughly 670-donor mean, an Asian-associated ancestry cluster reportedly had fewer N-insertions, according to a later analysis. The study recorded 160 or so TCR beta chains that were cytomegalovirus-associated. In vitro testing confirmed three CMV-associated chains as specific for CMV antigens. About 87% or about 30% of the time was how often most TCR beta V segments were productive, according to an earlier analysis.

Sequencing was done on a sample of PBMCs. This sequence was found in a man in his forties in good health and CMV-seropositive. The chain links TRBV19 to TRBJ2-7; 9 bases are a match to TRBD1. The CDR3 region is CASRRDRDTYEQYF. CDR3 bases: TGTGCCAGTAGAAGGGACAGGGATACCTACGAGCAGTACTTC.